This T cell receptor (beta chain) was captured by sequencing in a study of regulatory and conventional T cells in RAG deficiency. Study-level findings and limits: Omenn patients showed >80% Treg-Tconv overlap and shorter CDR3 lengths. Sorted Omenn CD25-high CD127-low cells may not be bona fide Tregs. Omenn syndrome and CID/AS patients had roughly 100-fold fewer unique Treg TCR beta sequences, versus roughly 9.6-fold elsewhere.

Notes on this clone: Its antigen remains unidentified.

V was clipped by 4 bases and J by 6 bases, with 7 bases between them. The V gene's germline CDR1 is SGHDT and CDR2 YYEEEE. The CDR3 extends over 11 amino acids. Assay used: immunoSEQ multiplex PCR; TCRdb lists only in-frame clones, some missing. The sample gives 34,000 or so clones, 89% of which show up once; 12% to 15% is in the top ten. The sample was also reused in another study, on regulatory T cells. From that second work: The PCR used 52 TRBV and 13 TRBJ primers. In patients, unique TRB V-J pairs were restricted and V/J usage skewed, especially in Tregs.

This sequence originates from a human donor in good health. The sample consisted of CD8+ T cells sorted from blood. The rearrangement links TRBV5-6 to TRBJ1-1; no definite D call. CDR3 nucleotide sequence: TGTGCCAGCAGCATGGGGTCTGAAGCTTTCTTT. This codes for CASSMGSEAFF.